The rows below give T cell receptor beta chains drawn from one sample of a study of cytomegalovirus exposure and HLA in healthy donors. Generated by immunoSEQ multiplex PCR, the TCRdb table keeps only in-frame clones and is missing some. The sample records about 130,000 clones, around 82% being singletons. The specimen was PBMCs. These receptors were collected from a female donor in good health and CMV-seronegative. Each CDR3 is given with its conserved first and last residue. The D gene is left open where the match is weak. Clone size is not always given. Where it is, it says once, few, many or a class for expanded clones.

V gene	D gene	clone size	J gene	CDR3 protein	CDR3 DNA
TRBV6-1	NA	NA	TRBJ1-5	CASRPTESQPQHF	TGTGCCAGCAGGCCGACAGAATCTCAGCCCCAGCATTTT
TRBV6-6	TRBD2	NA	TRBJ2-4	CASSQIGTSGRNIQYF	TGTGCCAGCAGCCAAATCGGGACTAGCGGGAGGAACATTCAGTACTTC
TRBV28	TRBD1	NA	TRBJ1-2	CASQGAQTDGYTF	TGTGCCAGCCAGGGGGCGCAGACGGATGGCTACACCTTC
TRBV18	TRBD1	NA	TRBJ2-7	CASSPYRQGANEQYF	TGTGCCAGCTCACCTTACAGACAGGGGGCGAACGAGCAGTACTTC
TRBV11-1	TRBD2	NA	TRBJ2-5	CASSLLGGRNLQETQYF	TGTGCCAGCAGCTTATTGGGCGGGAGGAACCTCCAAGAGACCCAGTACTTC
TRBV6-1	TRBD2	few	TRBJ2-4	CASSEETSGGSIRKNIQYF	TGTGCCAGCAGTGAAGAAACTAGCGGGGGGTCGATTCGCAAAAACATTCAGTACTTC
TRBV27	TRBD2	few	TRBJ2-1	CASSLAGGSYNEQFF	TGTGCCAGCAGTTTGGCGGGGGGCTCCTACAATGAGCAGTTCTTC
TRBV2	NA	NA	TRBJ2-1	CASRGEGEQFF	TGTGCCAGTAGGGGGGAGGGTGAGCAGTTCTTC
TRBV5-1	TRBD1	NA	TRBJ1-1	CASTAGDRDTEAFF	TGCGCCAGCACCGCCGGGGACAGGGACACTGAAGCTTTCTTT
TRBV28	NA	NA	TRBJ1-2	CASSLSGRGNLYGYTF	TGTGCCAGCAGTTTAAGCGGCAGGGGTAACCTCTATGGCTACACCTTC
TRBV10-3	TRBD2	once	TRBJ2-2	CAIKVSKAGTGELFF	TGTGCCATCAAGGTTAGCAAAGCGGGGACCGGGGAGCTGTTTTTT
TRBV7-9	TRBD2	few	TRBJ2-3	CASRAGDTDTQYF	TGTGCCAGCAGAGCGGGGGACACAGATACGCAGTATTTT
TRBV29-1	TRBD2	NA	TRBJ2-1	CSLSSGSSYNEQFF	TGCAGCCTCTCAAGCGGGAGCTCCTACAATGAGCAGTTCTTC
TRBV7-8	NA	NA	TRBJ2-4	CASSLARNIQYF	TGTGCCAGCAGCTTAGCACGGAACATTCAGTACTTC
TRBV6-5	NA	few	TRBJ2-1	CASSYPGLPNEQFF	TGTGCCAGCAGTTACCCCGGGTTACCCAATGAGCAGTTCTTC
TRBV20-1	NA	NA	TRBJ2-7	CSAKRSGEQYF	TGCAGTGCTAAGAGGAGCGGCGAGCAGTACTTC
TRBV28	TRBD1	NA	TRBJ2-7	CASSVRTGDFPEQYF	TGTGCCAGCAGTGTCCGGACAGGGGACTTTCCCGAGCAGTACTTC
TRBV14	TRBD2	NA	TRBJ2-2	CASSQISGGYTGELFF	TGTGCCAGCAGCCAAATTAGCGGGGGGTACACCGGGGAGCTGTTTTTT
TRBV2	NA	NA	TRBJ1-4	CASRDGGLEEKLFF	TGTGCCAGCAGAGACGGGGGGCTGGAGGAAAAACTGTTTTTT
TRBV30	NA	few	TRBJ1-5	CAWSVSERGGQPQHF	TGTGCCTGGAGTGTAAGTGAACGGGGTGGTCAGCCCCAGCATTTT
TRBV5-1	NA	NA	TRBJ1-2	CASSLGAGLNYGHTF	TGCGCCAGCAGCTTGGGGGCAGGGTTAAACTATGGCCACACCTTC
TRBV2	NA	NA	TRBJ2-1	CASSERGNEQFF	TGTGCCAGCAGTGAACGGGGAAATGAGCAGTTCTTC
TRBV28	TRBD2	NA	TRBJ2-1	CASSVTSGTRSYNEQFF	TGTGCCAGCAGTGTGACTAGCGGGACCCGCTCCTACAATGAGCAGTTCTTC
TRBV4-2	NA	NA	TRBJ2-7	CASSQGDTYEQYF	TGTGCCAGCAGCCAAGGAGACACCTACGAGCAGTACTTC
TRBV7-9	NA	NA	TRBJ2-3	CASSLSGGMDTQYF	TGTGCCAGCAGCTTGTCGGGGGGCATGGATACGCAGTATTTT
TRBV6-6	TRBD1	NA	TRBJ2-2	CASTPRGTGNTGELFF	TGTGCCAGCACCCCCCGTGGGACAGGGAACACCGGGGAGCTGTTTTTT
TRBV7-3	NA	NA	TRBJ2-1	CASSLTRVNEQFF	TGTGCCAGCAGCCTAACTCGGGTAAATGAGCAGTTCTTC
TRBV2	NA	once	TRBJ1-6	CATHGTLNSPLHF	TGTGCCACCCACGGGACACTTAATTCACCCCTCCACTTT
TRBV7-9	TRBD1	NA	TRBJ2-5	CASSHGQGFEEQYF	TGTGCCAGCAGCCACGGACAGGGGTTTGAAGAGCAGTACTTC
TRBV28	NA	NA	TRBJ1-5	CASSEAGSTNQPQHF	TGTGCCAGCAGTGAAGCGGGATCCACTAATCAGCCCCAGCATTTT
TRBV13	TRBD2	few	TRBJ2-1	CASSPVLAGDYNEQFF	TGTGCCAGCAGCCCCGTACTAGCGGGGGATTACAATGAGCAGTTCTTC
TRBV4-1	TRBD1	NA	TRBJ2-7	CASSQAPGQGEYEQYF	TGCGCCAGCAGCCAAGCGCCGGGACAGGGGGAGTACGAGCAGTACTTC
TRBV2	TRBD1	NA	TRBJ1-6	CARRTGDNSPLHF	TGTGCCAGGCGGACAGGGGATAATTCACCCCTCCACTTT
TRBV30	TRBD1	NA	TRBJ2-1	CAWSEFGTGVRNEQFF	TGTGCCTGGAGTGAATTTGGGACAGGGGTTAGAAATGAGCAGTTCTTC
TRBV28	NA	few	TRBJ2-2	CASSGTPLNGELFF	TGTGCCAGCAGCGGGACACCCCTGAACGGGGAGCTGTTTTTT
TRBV6-1	NA	NA	TRBJ2-7	CATNAEGYEQYF	TGTGCCACCAACGCAGAGGGCTACGAGCAGTACTTC
TRBV29-1	NA	NA	TRBJ2-7	CSAGVTEQYF	TGCAGCGCGGGGGTTACCGAGCAGTACTTC
TRBV6-6	NA	NA	TRBJ2-1	CASSYLPLKNEQFF	TGTGCCAGCAGTTATCTACCACTGAAGAATGAGCAGTTCTTC
TRBV18	TRBD2	few	TRBJ2-3	CASSQLAASTDTQYF	TGTGCCAGCTCTCAACTAGCGGCTAGCACAGATACGCAGTATTTT
TRBV7-2	TRBD2	NA	TRBJ2-2	CASTSWSGGHQLFF	TGTGCCAGCACCTCCTGGTCGGGAGGGCACCAGCTGTTTTTT
TRBV6-1	NA	NA	TRBJ1-2	CASSEGWGEGYGYTF	TGTGCCAGCAGTGAAGGGTGGGGAGAAGGGTATGGCTACACCTTC
TRBV30	NA	NA	TRBJ2-1	CAWSTSRDNEQFF	TGTGCCTGGAGTACGTCGCGCGACAATGAGCAGTTCTTC
TRBV11-2	TRBD1	NA	TRBJ2-7	CASSPRTGDEQYF	TGTGCCAGCAGCCCTCGGACAGGGGACGAGCAGTACTTC
TRBV2	NA	NA	TRBJ2-4	CASSFDGKNSQYF	TGTGCCAGCAGCTTTGACGGGAAAAACAGTCAGTACTTC
TRBV5-6	TRBD1	NA	TRBJ1-2	CASSLVGTAYDGYTF	TGTGCCAGCAGCTTGGTCGGGACAGCTTACGATGGCTACACCTTC
TRBV11-2	NA	few	TRBJ2-7	CASSGVGHLNQYF	TGTGCCAGCAGCGGGGTAGGACATTTGAACCAGTACTTC
TRBV29-1	NA	NA	TRBJ2-7	CSVEWPPGSLSYEQYF	TGCAGCGTTGAATGGCCACCGGGGTCCCTATCCTACGAGCAGTACTTC
TRBV10-3	NA	NA	TRBJ2-7	CAIRIPGSYEQYF	TGTGCCATCAGGATCCCCGGCTCCTACGAGCAGTACTTC
TRBV5-1	TRBD2	NA	TRBJ2-3	CASSLGLAGAGMRSTDTQYF	TGCGCCAGCAGCTTGGGACTAGCGGGAGCGGGTATGAGGAGCACAGATACGCAGTATTTT
TRBV5-1	NA	NA	TRBJ1-1	CASSRTNENTEAFF	TGCGCCAGCAGCAGGACAAATGAGAACACTGAAGCTTTCTTT
TRBV4-1	NA	NA	TRBJ1-5	CASSQAIRGGDNQPQHF	TGCGCCAGCAGCCAAGCGATTAGGGGGGGAGACAATCAGCCCCAGCATTTT
TRBV19	NA	few	TRBJ1-5	CASSSAVLLKGGPQHF	TGTGCCAGTAGCTCGGCGGTTCTCCTCAAAGGGGGGCCCCAGCATTTT
TRBV9	TRBD2	NA	TRBJ2-1	CASSATSGRLTEQFF	TGTGCCAGCAGCGCTACTAGCGGGAGATTAACTGAGCAGTTCTTC
TRBV18	TRBD2	NA	TRBJ2-7	CASSPSSGSSYEQYF	TGTGCCAGCTCACCCTCAAGCGGGAGCTCCTACGAGCAGTACTTC
TRBV7-3	TRBD2	NA	TRBJ2-1	CASSAIAQRGGPYNEQFF	TGTGCCAGCAGCGCCATAGCTCAGCGCGGGGGACCCTACAATGAGCAGTTCTTC
TRBV5-1	NA	NA	TRBJ2-5	CASSLGNQETQYF	TGCGCCAGCAGCTTGGGTAACCAAGAGACCCAGTACTTC
TRBV18	TRBD2	NA	TRBJ2-1	CASSLRTSDYNEQFF	TGTGCCAGCTCCCTTAGGACTAGCGACTACAATGAGCAGTTCTTC